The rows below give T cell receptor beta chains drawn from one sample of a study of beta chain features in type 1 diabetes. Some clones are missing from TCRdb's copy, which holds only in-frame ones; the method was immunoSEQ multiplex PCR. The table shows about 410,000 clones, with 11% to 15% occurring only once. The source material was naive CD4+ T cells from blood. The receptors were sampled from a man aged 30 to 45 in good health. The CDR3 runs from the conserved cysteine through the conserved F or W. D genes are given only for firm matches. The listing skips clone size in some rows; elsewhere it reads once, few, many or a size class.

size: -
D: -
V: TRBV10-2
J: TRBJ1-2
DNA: TGCGCCAGCAGTGAGGAAGGGCATGGCTACACCTTC
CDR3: CASSEEGHGYTF

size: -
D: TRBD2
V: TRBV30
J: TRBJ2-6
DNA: TGTGCCTGGAGAGGGAGGGTAGCCTTCTCTGGGGCCAACGTCCTGACTTTC
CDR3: CAWRGRVAFSGANVLTF

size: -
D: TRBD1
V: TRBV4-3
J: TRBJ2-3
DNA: TGCGCCAGCAGCCACGACGGGACAGGGGCTAGCACAGATACGCAGTATTTT
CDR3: CASSHDGTGASTDTQYF

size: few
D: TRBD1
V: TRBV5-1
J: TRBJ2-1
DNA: TGCGCCAGCAGCCTGGGGACAGGGCTCTACAATGAGCAGTTCTTC
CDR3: CASSLGTGLYNEQFF

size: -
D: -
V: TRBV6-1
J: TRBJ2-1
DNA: TGTGCCAGCAGTGAACTGCTAGTTCGCTACAATGAGCAGTTCTTC
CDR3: CASSELLVRYNEQFF

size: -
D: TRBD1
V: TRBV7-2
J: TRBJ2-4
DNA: TGTGCCAGCAGCTTAGACAACAGGGGGCGAGGAGTCGACTTC
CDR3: CASSLDNRGRGVDF

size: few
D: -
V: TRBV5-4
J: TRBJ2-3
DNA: TGTGCCAGCAGGGGGCGGTACACAGATACGCAGTATTTT
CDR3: CASRGRYTDTQYF

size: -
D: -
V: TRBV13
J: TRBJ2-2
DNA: TGTGCCAGCAGCTCGGCCATCCCCGGGGAGCTGTTTTTT
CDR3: CASSSAIPGELFF

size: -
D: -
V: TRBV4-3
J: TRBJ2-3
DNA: TGCGCCAGCAGCCAAGCCTGGGGGGCGCAAGGCACAGATACGCAGTATTTT
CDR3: CASSQAWGAQGTDTQYF

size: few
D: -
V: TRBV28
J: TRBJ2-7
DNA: TGTGCCAGCAGCTCCGCGTCCGGCTACGAGCAGTACTTC
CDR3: CASSSASGYEQYF

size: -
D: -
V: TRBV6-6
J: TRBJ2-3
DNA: TGTGCCAGCAGTTACTCACCCCCCGAGCCTACGCAGTATTTT
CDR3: CASSYSPPEPTQYF

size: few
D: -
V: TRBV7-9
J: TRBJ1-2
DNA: TGTGCCAGCAGCTTAAGCTATGGCTACACCTTC
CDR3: CASSLSYGYTF

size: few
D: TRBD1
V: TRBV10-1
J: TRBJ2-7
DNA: TGCGCCAGCAGCAAGGACAGGTTTAGTATCGTGGACGAGCAGTACTTC
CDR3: CASSKDRFSIVDEQYF

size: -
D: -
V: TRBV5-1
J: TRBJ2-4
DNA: TGCGCCAGCAGCTTGCAAGCGCGGGGTAACATTCAGTACTTC
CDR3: CASSLQARGNIQYF

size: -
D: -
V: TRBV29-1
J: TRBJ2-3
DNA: TGCAGCGGACGAAAAACTAGCTCTACACTAAGCACAGATACGCAGTATTTT
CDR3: CSGRKTSSTLSTDTQYF

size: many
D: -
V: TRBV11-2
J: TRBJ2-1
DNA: TGTGCCAGCAGCTTATGGGCAGGCTTGGCCAATGAGCAGTTCTTC
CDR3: CASSLWAGLANEQFF

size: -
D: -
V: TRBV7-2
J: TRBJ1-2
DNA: TGTGCCAGCAGCCCCGACAGCTATGGCTACACCTTC
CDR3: CASSPDSYGYTF

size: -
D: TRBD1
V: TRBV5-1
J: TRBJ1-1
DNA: TGCGCCAGCAGCTGGGGACAGGCGAACACTGAAGCTTTCTTT
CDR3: CASSWGQANTEAFF

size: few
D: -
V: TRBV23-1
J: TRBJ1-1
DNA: TGCGCCAGCAGTCAGGCTACAGGGATGAACACTGAAGCTTTCTTT
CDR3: CASSQATGMNTEAFF

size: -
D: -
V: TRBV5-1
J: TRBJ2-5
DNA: TGCGCCAGCAGCTTGGGTTCTGAGACCCAGTACTTC
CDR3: CASSLGSETQYF

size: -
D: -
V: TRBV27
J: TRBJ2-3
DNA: TGTGCCAGCAGTTTCAAATTCACAGATACGCAGTATTTT
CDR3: CASSFKFTDTQYF

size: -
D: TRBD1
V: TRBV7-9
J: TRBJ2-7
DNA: TGTGCCAGCAGCAGACGACAGGGGACCTACGAGCAGTACTTC
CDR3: CASSRRQGTYEQYF

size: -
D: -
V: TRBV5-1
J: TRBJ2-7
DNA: TGCGCCAGCAGCTTAGGGACAAGGATAAGCTCCTACGAGCAGTACTTC
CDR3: CASSLGTRISSYEQYF

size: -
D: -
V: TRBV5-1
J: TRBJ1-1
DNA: TGCGCCAGCAGCTTGGAGGGTACGAACACTGAAGCTTTCTTT
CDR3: CASSLEGTNTEAFF